The 27 T cell receptor beta chains below were found in one sample sequenced in a study of CD8+ T cells in alopecia areata. cDNA reverse transcribed from extracted RNA served as the sequencing template. The assay was immunoSEQ multiplex PCR, and TCRdb's table has in-frame clones only and misses some. The sample has about 110,000 clones, roughly 50% seen once. Treatment indicated: oral pan-JAK inhibitor, 5-10 mg twice daily. The sample here was CD8+ T cells sorted from blood, taken at week 24, from a patient treated with tofacitinib. Every receptor here comes from a human donor with alopecia areata.

The chain's CDR3 is CASSFGGTGQPQHF. The DNA for the CDR3 is TGTGCCAGCAGTTTTGGGGGGACCGGTCAGCCCCAGCATTTT. The chain employs TRBV27 and TRBJ1-5; the D gene is possibly TRBD1 (5 bases). Trimming shortened V by 3 bases and J by 6 bases, and 12 bases separated the two germline ends. Germline CDR1 reads MNHEY; CDR2 reads SMNVEV (reference sequence). This CDR3 comprises 14 residues.

The chain couples TRBV27 to TRBJ2-7; the D is unclear. The CDR3 runs 12 residues. Germline CDR1 reads MNHEY; CDR2 reads SMNVEV (reference sequence). Trimming cost V 3 bases and J 3 bases, with 6 bases left between them. The CDR3 sequence is CASSFELYEQYF. DNA for the CDR3: TGTGCCAGCAGTTTTGAACTCTACGAGCAGTACTTC.

This clone was seen only a few times. The chain couples TRBV5-1 to TRBJ1-1; 7 nucleotides agree with TRBD1. From germline, CDR1 is SGHRS and CDR2 YFSETQ. V lost 2 bases and J lost 3; bases outside the gene matches: 7. The CDR3 length is 15 residues. CDR3 sequence (DNA): TGCGCCAGCAGCTTACAACAGGGGTTGGACACTGAAGCTTTCTTT. Translating it yields CASSLQQGLDTEAFF. Using reference TRBV5-1 and TRBJ1-1 for the parts outside the CDR3, the full variable domain is KAGVTQTPRYLIKTRGQQVTLSCSPISGHRSVSWYQQTPGQGLQFLFEYFSETQRNKGNFPGRFSGRQFSNSRSEMNVSTLELGDSALYLCASSLQQGLDTEAFFGQGTRLTVV.

This clone was found a few times. The chain is built from TRBV28 and TRBJ2-7; the match to TRBD2 covers 11 bases. Germline V CDR1 and CDR2: MDHEN, SYDVKM. V lost 6 bases and J lost 3; bases outside the gene matches: 4. This CDR3 is 14 amino acids long. The CDR3 spells CASSAGTSGYEQYF. The CDR3 DNA reads as TGTGCCAGCAGCGCCGGGACTAGCGGCTACGAGCAGTACTTC. The full variable domain, with the rest looked up from reference TRBV28 and TRBJ2-7, is DVKVTQSSRYLVKRTGEKVFLECVQDMDHENMFWYRQDPGLGLRLIYFSYDVKMKEKGDIPEGYSVSREKKERFSLILESASTNQTSMYLCASSAGTSGYEQYFGPGTRLTVT.

The chain is built from TRBV5-4 and TRBJ1-1, with D tentatively TRBD1 (5 bases). This CDR3 has 15 residues. Trimming shortened V by 0 bases and J by 4 bases, and 13 bases separated the two germline ends. Germline values: CDR1 SGHNT, CDR2 YYREEE (reference sequence). The CDR3 here is CASSLDQGWSTEAFF. CDR3 nucleotides: TGTGCCAGCAGCTTGGATCAGGGCTGGAGCACTGAAGCTTTCTTT.

This chain uses TRBV30 with TRBJ1-1; D uncertain. There are 14 residues in the CDR3. The germline CDR1 and CDR2 sequences are GTSNPN and SVGIG (reference sequence). V was trimmed by 2 bases and J by 0 bases, leaving 10 bases between them. The CDR3 nucleotides read TGTGCCTGGAGTACGGAACAGTTGAACACTGAAGCTTTCTTT. This translates into CAWSTEQLNTEAFF.

The chain combines TRBV6-5 with TRBJ2-7, with 7 bases aligning to TRBD1. Looked up from germline, CDR1 is MNHEY and CDR2 is SVGAGI. The V and J ends lost 3 bases and 4 bases, in that order; junction bases with no gene match: 6. The CDR3 sequence is 14 residues long. CDR3 residues: CASSYSGQSYEQYF. CDR3 nucleotide sequence: TGTGCCAGCAGTTATTCGGGACAGTCTTACGAGCAGTACTTC.

The genes are TRBV9 and TRBJ1-2; D uncertain. V lost 4 bases and J 8 bases, leaving 18 bases between the germline ends. CDR3 size: 14 residues. Germline assignment: CDR1 SGDLS and CDR2 YYNGEE. This CDR3 reads CASSRTAVLRGYTF. CDR3 DNA: TGTGCCAGCAGCCGGACCGCGGTACTCCGGGGCTACACCTTC.

This clone was observed a handful of times. This chain joins TRBV11-2 and TRBJ2-7; D uncertain. CDR1 is SGHAT and CDR2 is FQNNGV in the germline V gene. V lost 1 base, J lost 7 bases, and 8 bases lay in between. This CDR3 has 12 amino acids. CDR3 in amino acids: CASSLVLREQYF. Here the CDR3 DNA reads TGTGCCAGCAGCTTAGTTTTGAGGGAGCAGTACTTC.

This clone was seen a few times. The chain uses TRBV6-1 and TRBJ2-1; D is possibly TRBD1 (5 bases). The germline V gene encodes CDR1 MNHNS and CDR2 SASEGT. The CDR3 is 15 residues long. Trimming removed 8 bases at V and 7 bases at J, with 21 bases between. This CDR3 reads CASRQRGTGFNEQFF. The CDR3 region has the DNA TGTGCCAGCCGCCAAAGGGGAACAGGTTTTAATGAGCAGTTCTTC.

This clone has only a few counts. An end of the junction does not agree with germline; a read error may underlie this. CDR3 sequence reads: CASREGHPFF. For the CDR3, the DNA is TGTGCCAGCAGGGAGGGACATCCCTTCTTC. The rearrangement joins TRBV6-5 to TRBJ1-2, with TRBD1 as a possible D gene (6 bases). This CDR3 has 10 amino acids. In germline, CDR1 is MNHEY, CDR2 SVGAGI.

This clone has more than one count but fewer than ten. The rearrangement links TRBV7-9 to TRBJ2-2; D may be TRBD1 (5 bases). Germline lookup yields CDR1 SEHNR and CDR2 FQNEAQ (reference sequence). This CDR3 is 13 amino acids long. The germline V and J ends were trimmed by 2 bases and 5 bases, with 6 bases remaining between them. CDR3: CASSLQGTGELFF. In DNA form, the CDR3 reads TGTGCCAGCAGCTTACAGGGAACCGGGGAGCTGTTTTTT.

This clone was seen a single time. The V call is TRBV9, the J call TRBJ2-7; possibly TRBD1 for D (5 bases). Trimming removed 4 bases from V and 6 bases from J, with 11 bases in between. The germline V gene has CDR1 SGDLS and CDR2 YYNGEE. The CDR3 is 12 residues long. Here the CDR3 DNA reads TGTGCCAGCAGCCCCGCCCAGGGCGAGCAGTACTTC. Translation gives CASSPAQGEQYF. The full variable domain, rest sourced from reference TRBV9 and TRBJ2-7, is DSGVTQTPKHLITATGQRVTLRCSPRSGDLSVYWYQQSLDQGLQFLIQYYNGEERAKGNILERFSAQQFPDLHSELNLSSLELGDSALYFCASSPAQGEQYFGPGTRLTVT.

The CDR3 bases are TGTGCCAGCAGCTTAGCGGGGGTCCAGGCTAACTATGGCTACACCTTC. It specifies CASSLAGVQANYGYTF. The chain has TRBV5-4 and TRBJ1-2, with a weak D call TRBD1 (5 bases). Germline V lookup: CDR1 SGHNT, CDR2 YYREEE (reference sequence). Trimming pared 2 bases from V and 0 bases from J, leaving 14 bases between. This CDR3 spans 16 amino acids. Looking up the rest from reference TRBV5-4 and TRBJ1-2 gives the full variable domain: ETGVTQSPTHLIKTRGQQVTLRCSSQSGHNTVSWYQQALGQGPQFIFQYYREEENGRGNFPPRFSGLQFPNYSSELNVNALELDDSALYLCASSLAGVQANYGYTFGSGTRLTVV.

CDR3 amino acids: CAIGDRERPWDEQYF. As DNA, the CDR3 is TGTGCCATCGGAGACAGGGAGAGGCCTTGGGACGAGCAGTACTTC. The gene calls are TRBV10-3 and TRBJ2-7; 7 bases line up with TRBD1. The germline CDR1 and CDR2 sequences are ENHRY and SYGVKD. The CDR3 has 15 amino acids. J was trimmed by 5 bases and V by 8 bases; bases with no gene match: 15.

The genes are TRBV29-1 and TRBJ2-7; 10 positions match TRBD1. Trimming cost V 3 bases and J 5 bases; bases outside gene matches: 1. There are 12 residues in the CDR3. Germline CDR1 is SQVTM and CDR2 is ANQGSEA. DNA of the CDR3: TGCAGCGTTGAGGGGACAGGGGACGAGCAGTACTTC. Its translation: CSVEGTGDEQYF.

DNA of the CDR3: TGTGCCAGCAGCCCGGCACCCACAGGGGGCGGTGAGACCCAGTACTTC. Amino acid sequence: CASSPAPTGGGETQYF. The rearrangement links TRBV11-2 to TRBJ2-5, with TRBD1 identical over 9 bases. The CDR3 loop spans 16 amino acids. V dropped 5 bases and J dropped 5; count of bases not matched to a gene: 12. The V gene's germline CDR1 is SGHAT and CDR2 FQNNGV.

The rearrangement joins TRBV27 to TRBJ1-1; no clear D gene. Germline V gene data show CDR1 as MNHEY and CDR2 as SMNVEV (reference sequence). The V and J ends lost 4 bases and 3 bases respectively, with 9 bases between them. This CDR3 region has 13 residues. Here the CDR3 reads CASSSDTYTEAFF. The CDR3 nucleotides are TGTGCCAGCAGTTCCGACACTTACACTGAAGCTTTCTTT.

This clone has only a few counts. The chain uses TRBV29-1 and TRBJ2-2; D unclear. CDR3 size: 12 residues. Germline values: CDR1 SQVTM, CDR2 ANQGSEA. The ends were cut back, 5 bases at V and 6 bases at J, with 10 bases in the middle. The DNA for the CDR3 is TGCAGCGTTATTGTGGTTGCCGGGGAGCTGTTTTTT. This encodes CSVIVVAGELFF.

This rearrangement joins TRBV7-8 to TRBJ1-1, with a weak D call TRBD1 (5 bases). This CDR3 comprises 14 residues. V was trimmed by 4 bases and J by 3 bases, leaving 12 bases between them. Germline V gene sequence: CDR1 SGHVS, CDR2 FQNEAQ. CDR3 protein: CASSSQRGHTEAFF. CDR3 sequence (DNA): TGTGCCAGCAGCTCTCAGAGGGGCCACACTGAAGCTTTCTTT.

This clone turned up a few times. This chain's CDR3 is CASSPRWSSGANVLTF. The DNA of the CDR3 is TGTGCCAGCAGCCCCCGTTGGAGCTCTGGGGCCAACGTCCTGACTTTC. The chain recombines TRBV5-6 with TRBJ2-6, with no clear D. Germline V gene lookup returns CDR1 SGHDT and CDR2 YYEEEE. The CDR3 is 16 amino acids. Trimming shortened V by 4 bases and J by 0 bases, and 11 bases separated the two germline ends.

This sequence joins TRBV13 and TRBJ2-1; D may be TRBD1 or TRBD2 (5 bases each). CDR3 length: 14 amino acids. V was cut by 7 bases and J by 5 bases, with 15 bases left in between. The germline V gene encodes CDR1 PRHDT and CDR2 FYEKMQ (reference sequence). CDR3 sequence reads: CASTLGTGHNEQFF. The CDR3 DNA follows: TGTGCCAGCACTTTGGGGACCGGGCACAATGAGCAGTTCTTC.

This clone was detected a few times. This chain connects TRBV5-1 to TRBJ1-1; tentative D call: TRBD1 (5 bases). The CDR3 consists of 12 residues. V shed 3 bases and J shed 10 bases, with 13 bases lying between them. CDR1 is SGHRS and CDR2 is YFSETQ in the germline V gene. CDR3 sequence (DNA): TGCGCCAGCAGCTGGAGGGGCCGGGGAGCTTTCTTT. This gives the protein CASSWRGRGAFF.

This clone was seen repeatedly, ten times or more. The chain couples TRBV4-1 to TRBJ2-7; D unclear. This CDR3 contains 16 residues. Germline V gene sequence: CDR1 MGHRA, CDR2 YSYEKL. The ends were cut back, 1 base at V and 0 bases at J, with 13 bases in the middle. As DNA, the CDR3 is TGCGCCAGCAGCCAAGTTCTGGGGATCCGCTCCTACGAGCAGTACTTC. Protein sequence: CASSQVLGIRSYEQYF.

The chain employs TRBV13 and TRBJ1-1, with D tentatively TRBD1 (6 bases). Trimming removed 4 bases from V and 2 bases from J, with 14 bases in between. This CDR3 has 15 residues. Germline assignment: CDR1 PRHDT and CDR2 FYEKMQ (reference sequence). The CDR3 DNA follows: TGTGCCAGCAGCTCCATGGGACACTTAAACACTGAAGCTTTCTTT. Translated, it gives CASSSMGHLNTEAFF.

The V gene is TRBV7-8, the J gene TRBJ2-1; possible D gene TRBD2, 5 bases. The germline gives CDR1 SGHVS, CDR2 FQNEAQ. This CDR3 contains 17 residues. Trimming shortened V by 0 bases and J by 0 bases, and 12 bases separated the two germline ends. As DNA, the CDR3 is TGTGCCAGCAGCTTAGCGAGCGAGGGAAGCTCCTACAATGAGCAGTTCTTC. Translation: CASSLASEGSSYNEQFF.

The rearrangement joins TRBV6-1 to TRBJ2-3; D gene ambiguous. From germline, CDR1 is MNHNS and CDR2 SASEGT. This CDR3 region has 10 residues. The V and J ends lost 4 bases and 13 bases respectively, with 9 bases between them. The CDR3 DNA is TGTGCCAGCAGTGGCCACGAAAAGTATTTT. Encoded protein: CASSGHEKYF.